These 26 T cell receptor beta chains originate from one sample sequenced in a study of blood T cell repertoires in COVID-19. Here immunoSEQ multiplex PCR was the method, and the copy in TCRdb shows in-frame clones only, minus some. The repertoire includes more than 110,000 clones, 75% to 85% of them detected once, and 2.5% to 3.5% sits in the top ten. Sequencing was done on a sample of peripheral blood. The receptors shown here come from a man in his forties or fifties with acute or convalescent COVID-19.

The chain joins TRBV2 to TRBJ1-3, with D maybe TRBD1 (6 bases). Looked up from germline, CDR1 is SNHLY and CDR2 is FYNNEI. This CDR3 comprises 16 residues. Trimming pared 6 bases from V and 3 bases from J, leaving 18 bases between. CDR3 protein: CASSPWGGASGNTIYF. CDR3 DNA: TGTGCCAGCAGCCCATGGGGGGGGGCGAGTGGAAACACCATATATTTT. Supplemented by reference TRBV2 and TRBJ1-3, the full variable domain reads EPEVTQTPSHQVTQMGQEVILRCVPISNHLYFYWYRQILGQKVEFLVSFYNNEISEKSEIFDDQFSVERPDGSNFTLKIRSTKLEDSAMYFCASSPWGGASGNTIYFGEGSWLTVV.

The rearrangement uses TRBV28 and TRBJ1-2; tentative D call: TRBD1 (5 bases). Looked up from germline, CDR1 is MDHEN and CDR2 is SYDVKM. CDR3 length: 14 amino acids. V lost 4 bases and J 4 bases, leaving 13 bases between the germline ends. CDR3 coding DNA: TGTGCCAGCAGTTCCGCCGACAGAATCTATGGCTACACCTTC. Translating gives CASSSADRIYGYTF.

The CDR3 nucleotides are TGTGCCACCAGCAGAGACTGGGACAGGGGCCCGGGGAATGAGCAGTTCTTC. Protein: CATSRDWDRGPGNEQFF. The rearrangement links TRBV15 to TRBJ2-1; 10 bases agree with TRBD1. Per the germline V gene, CDR1 is LNHNV and CDR2 is YYDKDF (reference sequence). With 0 bases clipped from V and 7 bases from J, the junction kept 9 bases outside the gene matches. This CDR3 is 17 amino acids long.

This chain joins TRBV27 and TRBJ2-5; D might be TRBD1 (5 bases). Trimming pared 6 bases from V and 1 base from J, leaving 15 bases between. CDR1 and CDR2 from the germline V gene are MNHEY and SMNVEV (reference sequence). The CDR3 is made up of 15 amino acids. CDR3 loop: CASRGWQGLQETQYF. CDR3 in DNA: TGTGCCAGCAGGGGGTGGCAGGGCCTCCAAGAGACCCAGTACTTC.

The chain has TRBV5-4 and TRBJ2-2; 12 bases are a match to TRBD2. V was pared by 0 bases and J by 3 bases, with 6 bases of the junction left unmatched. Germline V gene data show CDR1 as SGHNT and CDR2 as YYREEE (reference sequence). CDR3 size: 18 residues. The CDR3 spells CASSLGASGGAHTGELFF. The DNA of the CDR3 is TGTGCCAGCAGCTTGGGTGCTAGCGGGGGGGCCCACACCGGGGAGCTGTTTTTT.

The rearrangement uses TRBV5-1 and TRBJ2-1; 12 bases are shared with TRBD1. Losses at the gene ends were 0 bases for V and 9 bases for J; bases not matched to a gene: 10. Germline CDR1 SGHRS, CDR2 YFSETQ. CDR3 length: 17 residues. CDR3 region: CASSLAVLGQGAGEQFF. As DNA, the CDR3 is TGCGCCAGCAGCTTGGCCGTCTTGGGACAGGGGGCCGGTGAGCAGTTCTTC.

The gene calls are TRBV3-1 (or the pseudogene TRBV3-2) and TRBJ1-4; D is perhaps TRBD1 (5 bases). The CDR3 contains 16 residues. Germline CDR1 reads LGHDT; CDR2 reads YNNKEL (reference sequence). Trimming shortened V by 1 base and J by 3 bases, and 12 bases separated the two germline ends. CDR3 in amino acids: CASSQVTPGSNEKLFF. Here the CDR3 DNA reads TGTGCCAGCAGCCAAGTTACCCCAGGGTCTAATGAAAAACTGTTTTTT.

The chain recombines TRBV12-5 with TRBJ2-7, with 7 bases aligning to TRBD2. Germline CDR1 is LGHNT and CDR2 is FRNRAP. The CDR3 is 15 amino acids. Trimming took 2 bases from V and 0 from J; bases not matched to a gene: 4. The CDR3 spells CASGLSSGGSYEQYF. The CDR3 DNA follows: TGTGCTAGTGGTTTGTCTAGCGGAGGCTCCTACGAGCAGTACTTC.

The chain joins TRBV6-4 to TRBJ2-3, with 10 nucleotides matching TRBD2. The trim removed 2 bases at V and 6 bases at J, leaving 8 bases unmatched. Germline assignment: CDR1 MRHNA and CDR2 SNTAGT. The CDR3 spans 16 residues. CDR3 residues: CASSDGFLAGVDTQYF. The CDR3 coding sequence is TGTGCCAGCAGTGACGGTTTTCTAGCGGGGGTCGATACGCAGTATTTT.

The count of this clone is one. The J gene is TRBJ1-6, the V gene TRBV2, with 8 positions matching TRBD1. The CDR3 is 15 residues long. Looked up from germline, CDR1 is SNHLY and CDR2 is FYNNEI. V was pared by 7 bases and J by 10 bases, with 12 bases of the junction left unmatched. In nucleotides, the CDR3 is TGTGCCAGCACCATGGGACAGGCCGTCCAGTCACCCCTCCACTTT. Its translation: CASTMGQAVQSPLHF.

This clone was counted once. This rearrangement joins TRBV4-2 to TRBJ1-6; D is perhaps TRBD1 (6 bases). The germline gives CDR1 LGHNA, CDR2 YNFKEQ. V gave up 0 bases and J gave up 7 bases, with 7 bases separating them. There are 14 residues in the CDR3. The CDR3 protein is CASSQEDRNSPLHF. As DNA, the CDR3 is TGTGCCAGCAGCCAAGAGGACAGAAATTCACCCCTCCACTTT.

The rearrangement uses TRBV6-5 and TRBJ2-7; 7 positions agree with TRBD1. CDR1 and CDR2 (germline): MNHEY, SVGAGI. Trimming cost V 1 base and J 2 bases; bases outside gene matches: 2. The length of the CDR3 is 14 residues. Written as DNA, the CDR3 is TGTGCCAGCAGTTACTTACAGGGGACCTACGAGCAGTACTTC. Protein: CASSYLQGTYEQYF.

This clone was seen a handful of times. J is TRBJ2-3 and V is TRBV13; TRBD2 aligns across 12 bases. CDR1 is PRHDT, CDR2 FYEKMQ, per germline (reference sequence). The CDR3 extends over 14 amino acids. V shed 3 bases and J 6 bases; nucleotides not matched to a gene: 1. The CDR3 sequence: CASSFTSGRDTQYF. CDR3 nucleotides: TGTGCCAGCAGCTTCACTAGCGGGAGGGATACGCAGTATTTT.

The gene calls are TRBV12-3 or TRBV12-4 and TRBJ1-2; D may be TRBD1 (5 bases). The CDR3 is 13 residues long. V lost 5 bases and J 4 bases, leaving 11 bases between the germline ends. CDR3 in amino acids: CASSTPTAYGYTF. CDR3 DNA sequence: TGTGCCAGCAGTACACCGACAGCCTATGGCTACACCTTC.

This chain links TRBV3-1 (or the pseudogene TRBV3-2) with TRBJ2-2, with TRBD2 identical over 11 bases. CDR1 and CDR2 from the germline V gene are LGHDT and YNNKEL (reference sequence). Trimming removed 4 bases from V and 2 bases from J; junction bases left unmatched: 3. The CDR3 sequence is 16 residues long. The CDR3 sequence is CASSRGTSGNTGELFF. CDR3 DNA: TGTGCCAGCAGCCGTGGGACTAGCGGTAACACCGGGGAGCTGTTTTTT.

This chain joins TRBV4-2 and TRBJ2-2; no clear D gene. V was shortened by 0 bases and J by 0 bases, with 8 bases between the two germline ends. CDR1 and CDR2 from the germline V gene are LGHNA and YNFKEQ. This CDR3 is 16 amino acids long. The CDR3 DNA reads TGTGCCAGCAGCCAAGAAGTGGGCGCGAACACCGGGGAGCTGTTTTTT. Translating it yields CASSQEVGANTGELFF.

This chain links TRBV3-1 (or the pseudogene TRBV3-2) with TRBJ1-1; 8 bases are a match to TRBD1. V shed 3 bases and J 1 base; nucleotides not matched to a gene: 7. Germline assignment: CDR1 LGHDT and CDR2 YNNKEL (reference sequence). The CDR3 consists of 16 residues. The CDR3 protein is CASSHRSGTGNTEAFF. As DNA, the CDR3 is TGTGCCAGCAGCCACCGATCAGGGACAGGGAACACTGAAGCTTTCTTT.

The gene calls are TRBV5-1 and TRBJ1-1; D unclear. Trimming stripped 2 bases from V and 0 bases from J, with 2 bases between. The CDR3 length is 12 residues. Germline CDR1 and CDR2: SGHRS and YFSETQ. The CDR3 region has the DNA TGCGCCAGCAGCTTCATGAACACTGAAGCTTTCTTT. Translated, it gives CASSFMNTEAFF. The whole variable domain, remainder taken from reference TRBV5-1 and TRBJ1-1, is KAGVTQTPRYLIKTRGQQVTLSCSPISGHRSVSWYQQTPGQGLQFLFEYFSETQRNKGNFPGRFSGRQFSNSRSEMNVSTLELGDSALYLCASSFMNTEAFFGQGTRLTVV.

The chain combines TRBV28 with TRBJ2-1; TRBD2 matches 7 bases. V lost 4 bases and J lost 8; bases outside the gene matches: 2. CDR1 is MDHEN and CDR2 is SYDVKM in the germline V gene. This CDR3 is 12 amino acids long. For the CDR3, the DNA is TGTGCCAGCAGTTCGACTAGCTATGAGCAGTTCTTC. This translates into CASSSTSYEQFF.

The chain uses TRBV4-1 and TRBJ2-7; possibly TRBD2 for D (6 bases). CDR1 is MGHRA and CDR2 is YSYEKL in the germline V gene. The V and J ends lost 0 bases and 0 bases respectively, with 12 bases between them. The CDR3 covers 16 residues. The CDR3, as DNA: TGCGCCAGCAGCCAAGAGGGGGGAGGAAGCTCCTACGAGCAGTACTTC. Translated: CASSQEGGGSSYEQYF.

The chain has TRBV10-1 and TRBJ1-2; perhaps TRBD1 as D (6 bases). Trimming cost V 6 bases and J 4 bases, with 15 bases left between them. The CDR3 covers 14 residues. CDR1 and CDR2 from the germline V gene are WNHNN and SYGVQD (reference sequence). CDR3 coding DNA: TGCGCCAGCAGAGCTTCCGGGACAAGCTATGGCTACACCTTC. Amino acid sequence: CASRASGTSYGYTF.

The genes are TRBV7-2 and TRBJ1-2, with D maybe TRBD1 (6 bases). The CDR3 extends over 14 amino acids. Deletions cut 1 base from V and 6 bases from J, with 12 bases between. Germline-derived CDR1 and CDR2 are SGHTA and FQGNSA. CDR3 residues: CASSLVAGVDGYTF. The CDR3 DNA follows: TGTGCCAGCAGCTTAGTAGCAGGGGTGGATGGCTACACCTTC. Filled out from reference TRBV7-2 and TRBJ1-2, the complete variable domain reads GAGVSQSPSNKVTEKGKDVELRCDPISGHTALYWYRQSLGQGLEFLIYFQGNSAPDKSGLPSDRFSAERTGGSVSTLTIQRTQQEDSAVYLCASSLVAGVDGYTFGSGTRLTVV.

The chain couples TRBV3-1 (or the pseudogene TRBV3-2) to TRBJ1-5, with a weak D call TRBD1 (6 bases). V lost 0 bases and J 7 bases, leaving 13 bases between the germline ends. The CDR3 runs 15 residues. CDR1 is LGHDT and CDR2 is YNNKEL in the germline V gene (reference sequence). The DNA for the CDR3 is TGTGCCAGCAGCCAAGATTCGGCGGGGGCCCAGCCCCAGCATTTT. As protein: CASSQDSAGAQPQHF.

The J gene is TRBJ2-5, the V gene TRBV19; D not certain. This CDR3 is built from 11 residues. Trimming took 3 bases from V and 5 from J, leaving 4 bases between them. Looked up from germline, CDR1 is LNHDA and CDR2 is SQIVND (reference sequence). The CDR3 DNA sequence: TGTGCCAGTAGTATTTATGAGACCCAGTACTTC. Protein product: CASSIYETQYF.

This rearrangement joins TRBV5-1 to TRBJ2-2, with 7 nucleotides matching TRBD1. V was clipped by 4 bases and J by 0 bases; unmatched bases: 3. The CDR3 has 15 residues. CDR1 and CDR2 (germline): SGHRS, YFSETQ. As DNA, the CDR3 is TGCGCCAGCAGCACCGGACAGGCGAACACCGGGGAGCTGTTTTTT. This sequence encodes CASSTGQANTGELFF.

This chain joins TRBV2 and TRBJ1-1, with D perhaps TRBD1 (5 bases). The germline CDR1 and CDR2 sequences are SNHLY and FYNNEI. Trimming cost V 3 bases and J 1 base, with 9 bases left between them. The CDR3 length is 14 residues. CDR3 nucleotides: TGTGCCAGCAGTGACCCTGGGGCGAACACTGAAGCTTTCTTT. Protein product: CASSDPGANTEAFF. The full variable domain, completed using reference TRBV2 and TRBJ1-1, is EPEVTQTPSHQVTQMGQEVILRCVPISNHLYFYWYRQILGQKVEFLVSFYNNEISEKSEIFDDQFSVERPDGSNFTLKIRSTKLEDSAMYFCASSDPGANTEAFFGQGTRLTVV.